This T cell receptor (beta chain) derives from a study of shared clonotypes between healthy human individuals. Assay used: immunoSEQ multiplex PCR; TCRdb lists only in-frame clones, some missing. The table lists 2 million to 3 million clones, around nine tenths of them singletons. CD4+ cell separation produced CD45RA+ naive and CD45RA-negative memory subsets. Points on this clone: Its target is unknown.

Germline CDR1 SGHRS, CDR2 YFSETQ. The CDR3 runs 15 residues. V was trimmed by 0 bases and J by 4 bases, leaving 8 bases between them. The study, taken as a whole, reports: Clonotypes which were not shared had lower generation probabilities than clonotypes that all four donors shared. Of the naive CD4 clonotypes, approximately 5% were shared across several donors. Estimated clonotype richness was generally higher in naive than memory subsets.

Specimen: naive CD4+ T cells sorted from blood. The sample's subset: CD45RA+ positively selected. This TCR derives from a man aged 18-30 years in good health. V gene TRBV5-1 combines with J gene TRBJ1-6, with D unclear. CDR3 region: CASSLVTAYNSPLHF. Written as DNA, the CDR3 is TGCGCCAGCAGCTTGGTTACAGCGTATAATTCACCCCTCCACTTT.